The rows below give T cell receptor beta chains drawn from one sample of a study of CD8 T cells in Susac syndrome. TCRdb re-called the immunoSEQ multiplex PCR reads through MiXCR, storing one row per CDR3 protein. The sample consists of some 100,000 distinct CDR3 sequences, about nine tenths of them appearing once. Source material: CD4+ T cells from PBMCs. The receptors originated from a human donor in good health. The CDR3 runs from the conserved cysteine through the conserved F or W. A D gene is named only where the DNA matches it firmly. For some rows the clone size is stated as once, few or many, or as a class when expanded; others skip it.

cdr3_aa v_call clone_size j_call d_call
CASSLGRSNYGYTF TRBV5-6 . TRBJ1-2 .
CASSLIGPLAKNIQYF TRBV4-3 . TRBJ2-4 .
CSVDTLGQGGTDTQYF TRBV29-1 . TRBJ2-3 TRBD1
CASSSTVTSDEQYF TRBV5-1 . TRBJ2-7 .
CSAEMAGANSPLHF TRBV20-1 . TRBJ1-6 .
CASRDYGYTF TRBV6-2/TRBV6-3 . TRBJ1-2 .
CASSSRTRAPKYGYTF TRBV21-1 . TRBJ1-2 .
CATSEHDRDNEQFF TRBV24-1 . TRBJ2-1 TRBD1
CASSTQPGQYSSYNEQFF TRBV7-2 . TRBJ2-1 .
CASGPWAGGHEQYF TRBV12-5 . TRBJ2-7 TRBD1
CSVAAGTAYEQYF TRBV29-1 few TRBJ2-7 TRBD1
CASSYSQHPREQYF TRBV6-5 few TRBJ2-7 .
CASRQGEIEYF TRBV19 once TRBJ2-3 .
CSARDVGSRRGYTF TRBV20-1 once TRBJ1-2 .
CASSYSPGGQETQYF TRBV6-5 . TRBJ2-5 TRBD1
CSAFTRTGKNSPLHF TRBV20-1 . TRBJ1-6 TRBD1
CASSQGGNTEAFF TRBV7-9 few TRBJ1-1 TRBD1
CASSSRGPAKNIQYF TRBV5-6 once TRBJ2-4 TRBD1
CASSLEPGSTEAFF TRBV5-1 . TRBJ1-1 .
CASSESLLPKEQFF TRBV25-1 . TRBJ2-1 .
CSAMGRGGPNTEAFF TRBV29-1 once TRBJ1-1 .
CAITLGPEQYF TRBV12-3/TRBV12-4 . TRBJ2-7 .
CASSYLGDFTTRTDTQYF TRBV7-3 . TRBJ2-3 .
CASIKGGQKGNEQFF TRBV5-4 . TRBJ2-1 .
CASSSSHRSENEQYF TRBV5-1 . TRBJ2-7 .
CASSQGGDTQYF TRBV3-1 . TRBJ2-3 .
CASIQGGELFF TRBV6-6 . TRBJ2-2 .
CSARDIVMNTEAFF TRBV20-1 . TRBJ1-1 .
CSVAGTKETQYF TRBV29-1 . TRBJ2-5 .
CASSLSIHGGQETQYF TRBV5-1 . TRBJ2-5 .
CASSQVPGAGDYNEQFF TRBV3-1 . TRBJ2-1 TRBD2
CASSLLGRGSYEQYF TRBV28 . TRBJ2-7 .
CSARETSGISSYEQYF TRBV20-1 . TRBJ2-7 TRBD2
CSFSGGAIPDTQYF TRBV20-1 . TRBJ2-3 TRBD2
CASSLGAGLETDTQYF TRBV5-1 . TRBJ2-3 .